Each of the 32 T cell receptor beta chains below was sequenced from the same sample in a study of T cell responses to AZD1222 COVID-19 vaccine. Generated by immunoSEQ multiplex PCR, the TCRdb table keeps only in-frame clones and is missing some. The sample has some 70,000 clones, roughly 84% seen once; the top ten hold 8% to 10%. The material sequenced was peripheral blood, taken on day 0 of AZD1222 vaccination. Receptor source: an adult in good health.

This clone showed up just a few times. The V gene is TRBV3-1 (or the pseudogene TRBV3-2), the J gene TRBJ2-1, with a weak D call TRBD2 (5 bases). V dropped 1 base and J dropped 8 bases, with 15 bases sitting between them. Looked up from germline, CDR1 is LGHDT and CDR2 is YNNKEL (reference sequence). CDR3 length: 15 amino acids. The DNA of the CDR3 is TGTGCCAGCAGCCAAGGGCGAGGACCTAGCTATGAGCAGTTCTTC. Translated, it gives CASSQGRGPSYEQFF.

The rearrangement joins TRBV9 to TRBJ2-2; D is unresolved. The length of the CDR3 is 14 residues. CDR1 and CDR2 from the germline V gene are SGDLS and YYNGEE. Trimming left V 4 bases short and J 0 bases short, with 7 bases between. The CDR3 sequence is CASSPTTNTGELFF. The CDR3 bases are TGTGCCAGCAGCCCCACTACGAACACCGGGGAGCTGTTTTTT.

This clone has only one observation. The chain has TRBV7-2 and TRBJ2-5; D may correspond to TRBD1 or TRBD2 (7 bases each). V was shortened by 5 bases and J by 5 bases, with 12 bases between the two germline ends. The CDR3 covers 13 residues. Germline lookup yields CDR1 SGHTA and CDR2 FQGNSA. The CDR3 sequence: CASSRQGGETQYF. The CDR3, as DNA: TGTGCCAGCAGCAGACAGGGAGGGGAGACCCAGTACTTC.

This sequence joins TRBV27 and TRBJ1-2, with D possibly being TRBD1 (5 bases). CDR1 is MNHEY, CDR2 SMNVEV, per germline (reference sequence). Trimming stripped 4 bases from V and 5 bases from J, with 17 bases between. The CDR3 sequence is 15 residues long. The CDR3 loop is CASSSSSQGRYGYTF. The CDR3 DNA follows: TGTGCCAGCAGTTCCTCCAGTCAGGGTCGTTATGGCTACACCTTC.

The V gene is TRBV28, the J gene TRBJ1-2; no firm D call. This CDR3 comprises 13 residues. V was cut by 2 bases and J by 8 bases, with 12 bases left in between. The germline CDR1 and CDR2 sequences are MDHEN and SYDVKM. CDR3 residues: CASSLGGSRGYTF. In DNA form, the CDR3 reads TGTGCCAGCAGTTTAGGAGGGAGCCGCGGCTACACCTTC.

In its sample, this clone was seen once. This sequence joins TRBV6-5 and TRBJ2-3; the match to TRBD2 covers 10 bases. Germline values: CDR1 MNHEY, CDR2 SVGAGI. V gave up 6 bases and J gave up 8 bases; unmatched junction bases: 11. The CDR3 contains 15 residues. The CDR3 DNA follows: TGTGCCAGCAGCCCGGGACTAGCGAGGATGTCTACGCAGTATTTT. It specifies CASSPGLARMSTQYF.

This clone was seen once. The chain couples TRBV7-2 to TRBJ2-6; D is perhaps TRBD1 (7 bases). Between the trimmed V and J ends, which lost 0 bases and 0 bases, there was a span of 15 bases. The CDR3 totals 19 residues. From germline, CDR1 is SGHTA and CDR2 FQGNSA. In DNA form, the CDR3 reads TGTGCCAGCAGCTTAGCGCCTCAGGGGGGAATCTCTGGGGCCAACGTCCTGACTTTC. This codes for CASSLAPQGGISGANVLTF. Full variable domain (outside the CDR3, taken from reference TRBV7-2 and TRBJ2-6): GAGVSQSPSNKVTEKGKDVELRCDPISGHTALYWYRQSLGQGLEFLIYFQGNSAPDKSGLPSDRFSAERTGGSVSTLTIQRTQQEDSAVYLCASSLAPQGGISGANVLTFGAGSRLTVL.

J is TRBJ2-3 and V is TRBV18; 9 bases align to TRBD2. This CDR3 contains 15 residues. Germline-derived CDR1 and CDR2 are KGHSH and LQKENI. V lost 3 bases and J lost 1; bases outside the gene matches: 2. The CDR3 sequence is CASSPASGGTDTQYF. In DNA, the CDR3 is TGTGCCAGCTCACCGGCTAGCGGGGGCACAGATACGCAGTATTTT.

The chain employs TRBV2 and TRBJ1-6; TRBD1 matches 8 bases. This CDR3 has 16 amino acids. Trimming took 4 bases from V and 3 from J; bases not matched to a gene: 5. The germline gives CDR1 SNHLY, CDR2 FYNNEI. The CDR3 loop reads CASSGPQGDYNSPLHF. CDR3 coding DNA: TGTGCCAGCAGTGGGCCACAGGGGGACTATAATTCACCCCTCCACTTT.

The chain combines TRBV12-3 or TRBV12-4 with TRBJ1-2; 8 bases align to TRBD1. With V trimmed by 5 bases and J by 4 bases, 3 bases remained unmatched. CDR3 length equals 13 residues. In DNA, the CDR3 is TGTGCCAGCAGTGATGACAGGGGCTATGGCTACACCTTC. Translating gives CASSDDRGYGYTF.

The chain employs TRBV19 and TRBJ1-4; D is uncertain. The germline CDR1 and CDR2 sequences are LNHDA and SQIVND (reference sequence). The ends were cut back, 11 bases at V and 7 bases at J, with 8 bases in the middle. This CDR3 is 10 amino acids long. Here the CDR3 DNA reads TGTGCCTCTTCTAGTGAAAAACTGTTTTTT. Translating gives CASSSEKLFF.

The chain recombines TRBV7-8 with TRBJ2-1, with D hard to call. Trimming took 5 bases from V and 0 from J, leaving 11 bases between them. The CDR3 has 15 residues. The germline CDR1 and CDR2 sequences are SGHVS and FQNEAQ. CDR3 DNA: TGTGCCAGCAGCCGATCGGTTATCTCCTACAATGAGCAGTTCTTC. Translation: CASSRSVISYNEQFF.

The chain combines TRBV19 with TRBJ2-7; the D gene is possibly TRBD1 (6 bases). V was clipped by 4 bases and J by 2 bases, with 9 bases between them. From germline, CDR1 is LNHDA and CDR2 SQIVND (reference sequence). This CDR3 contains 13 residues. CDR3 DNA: TGTGCCAGTAGTAGGGACACTACCTACGAGCAGTACTTC. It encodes CASSRDTTYEQYF.

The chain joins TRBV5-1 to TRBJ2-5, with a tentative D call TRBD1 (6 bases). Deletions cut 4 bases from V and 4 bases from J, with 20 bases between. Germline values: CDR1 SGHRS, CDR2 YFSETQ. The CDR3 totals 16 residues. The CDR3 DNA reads TGCGCCAGCAGCGGACCCCAGGGGATTAGTGGAGAGACCCAGTACTTC. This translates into CASSGPQGISGETQYF.

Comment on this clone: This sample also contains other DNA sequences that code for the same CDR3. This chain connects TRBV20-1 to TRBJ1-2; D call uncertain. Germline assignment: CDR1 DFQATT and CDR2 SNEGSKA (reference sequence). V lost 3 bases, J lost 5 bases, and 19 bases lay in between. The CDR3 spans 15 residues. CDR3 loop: CSASGGGQLAYGYTF. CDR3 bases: TGCAGTGCTAGTGGAGGAGGCCAGTTAGCATATGGCTACACCTTC.

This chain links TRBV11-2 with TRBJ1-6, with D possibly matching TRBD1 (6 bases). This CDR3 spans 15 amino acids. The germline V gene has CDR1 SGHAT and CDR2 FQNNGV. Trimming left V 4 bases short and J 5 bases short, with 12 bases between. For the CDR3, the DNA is TGTGCCAGCAGCTCCCGGACAGCGGATAATTCACCCCTCCACTTT. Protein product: CASSSRTADNSPLHF. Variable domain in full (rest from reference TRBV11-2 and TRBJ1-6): EAGVAQSPRYKIIEKRQSVAFWCNPISGHATLYWYQQILGQGPKLLIQFQNNGVVDDSQLPKDRFSAERLKGVDSTLKIQPAKLEDSAVYLCASSSRTADNSPLHFGNGTRLTVT.

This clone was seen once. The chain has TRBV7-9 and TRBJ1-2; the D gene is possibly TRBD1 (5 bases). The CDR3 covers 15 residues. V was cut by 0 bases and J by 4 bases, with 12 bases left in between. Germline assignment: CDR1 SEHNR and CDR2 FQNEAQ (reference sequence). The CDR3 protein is CASSLARGNGYGYTF. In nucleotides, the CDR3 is TGTGCCAGCAGCTTAGCGCGGGGGAATGGCTATGGCTACACCTTC.

CDR3 in DNA: TGTGCCAGCAGTCTGGGACAGGGCTTGCAGCCCCAGCATTTT. This codes for CASSLGQGLQPQHF. The V call is TRBV2, the J call TRBJ1-5; 9 nucleotides align to TRBD1. Germline CDR1 and CDR2: SNHLY and FYNNEI. The CDR3 loop spans 14 amino acids. J gave up 7 bases and V 5 bases, and 6 bases lay outside the gene matches.

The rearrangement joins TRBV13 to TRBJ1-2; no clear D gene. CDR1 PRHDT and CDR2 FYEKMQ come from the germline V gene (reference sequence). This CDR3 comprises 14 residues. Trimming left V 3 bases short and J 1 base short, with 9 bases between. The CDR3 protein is CASSFSQVNYGYTF. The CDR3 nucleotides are TGTGCCAGCAGCTTCTCGCAGGTTAACTATGGCTACACCTTC.

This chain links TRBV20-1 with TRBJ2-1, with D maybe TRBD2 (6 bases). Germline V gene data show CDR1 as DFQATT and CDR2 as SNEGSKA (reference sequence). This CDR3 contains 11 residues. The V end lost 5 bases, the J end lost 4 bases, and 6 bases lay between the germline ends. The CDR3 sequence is CSAGTYNEQFF. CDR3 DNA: TGCAGTGCTGGGACTTACAATGAGCAGTTCTTC.

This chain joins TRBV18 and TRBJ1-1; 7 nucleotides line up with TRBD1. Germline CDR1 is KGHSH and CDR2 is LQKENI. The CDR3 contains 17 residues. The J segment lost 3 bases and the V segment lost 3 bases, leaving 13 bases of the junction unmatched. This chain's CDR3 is CASSPLMPRQGYTEAFF. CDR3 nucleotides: TGTGCCAGCTCACCCCTAATGCCCCGACAGGGCTACACTGAAGCTTTCTTT.

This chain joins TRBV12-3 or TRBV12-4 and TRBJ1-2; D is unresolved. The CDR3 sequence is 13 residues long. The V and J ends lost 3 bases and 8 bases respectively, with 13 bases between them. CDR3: CASSLRPEGGYTF. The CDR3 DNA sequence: TGTGCCAGCAGTTTGCGCCCAGAGGGAGGCTACACCTTC.

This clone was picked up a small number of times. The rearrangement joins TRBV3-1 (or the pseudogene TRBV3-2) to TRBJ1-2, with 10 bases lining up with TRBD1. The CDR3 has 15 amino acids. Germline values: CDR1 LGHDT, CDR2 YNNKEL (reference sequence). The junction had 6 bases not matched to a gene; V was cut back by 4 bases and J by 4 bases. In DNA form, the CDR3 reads TGTGCCAGCAGCCGCGGGACAGGGGAGGTCTATGGCTACACCTTC. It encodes CASSRGTGEVYGYTF.

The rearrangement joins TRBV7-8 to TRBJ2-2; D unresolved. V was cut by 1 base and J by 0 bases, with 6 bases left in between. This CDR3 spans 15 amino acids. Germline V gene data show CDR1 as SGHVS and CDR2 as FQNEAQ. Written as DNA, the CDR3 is TGTGCCAGCAGCTTAGGACGGGCGAACACCGGGGAGCTGTTTTTT. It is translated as CASSLGRANTGELFF.

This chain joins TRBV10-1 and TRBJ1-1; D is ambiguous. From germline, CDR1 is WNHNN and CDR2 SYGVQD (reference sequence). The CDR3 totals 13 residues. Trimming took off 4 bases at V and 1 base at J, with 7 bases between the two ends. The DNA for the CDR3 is TGCGCCAGCAGTGTCCAGCCGAACACTGAAGCTTTCTTT. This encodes CASSVQPNTEAFF.

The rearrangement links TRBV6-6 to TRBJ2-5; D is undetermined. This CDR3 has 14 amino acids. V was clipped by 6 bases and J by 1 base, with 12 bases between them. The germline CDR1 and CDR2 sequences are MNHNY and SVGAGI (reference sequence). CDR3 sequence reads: CASRKFATQETQYF. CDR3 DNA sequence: TGTGCCAGCAGGAAATTTGCGACCCAAGAGACCCAGTACTTC.

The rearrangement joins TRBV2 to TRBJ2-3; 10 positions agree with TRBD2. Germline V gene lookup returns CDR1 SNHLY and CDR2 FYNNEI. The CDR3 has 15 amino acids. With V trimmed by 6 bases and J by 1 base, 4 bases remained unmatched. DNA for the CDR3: TGTGCCAGCAGCCTAGGGACTAGCGGCACAGATACGCAGTATTTT. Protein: CASSLGTSGTDTQYF.

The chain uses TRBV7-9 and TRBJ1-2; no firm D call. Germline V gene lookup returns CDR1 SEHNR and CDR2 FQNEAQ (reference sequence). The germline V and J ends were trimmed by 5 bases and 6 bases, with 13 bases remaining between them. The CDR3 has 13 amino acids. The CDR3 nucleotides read TGTGCCAGCAGCCCCCAGAACAGAAATGGCTACACCTTC. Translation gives CASSPQNRNGYTF.

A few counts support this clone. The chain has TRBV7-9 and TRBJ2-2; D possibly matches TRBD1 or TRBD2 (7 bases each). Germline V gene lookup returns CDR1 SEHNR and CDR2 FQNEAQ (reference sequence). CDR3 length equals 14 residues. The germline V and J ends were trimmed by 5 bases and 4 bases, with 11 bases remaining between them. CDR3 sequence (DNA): TGTGCCAGCAGCCCAGGGGGGGCCACCGGGGAGCTGTTTTTT. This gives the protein CASSPGGATGELFF. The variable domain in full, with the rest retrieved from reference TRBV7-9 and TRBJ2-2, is DTGVSQNPRHKITKRGQNVTFRCDPISEHNRLYWYRQTLGQGPEFLTYFQNEAQLEKSRLLSDRFSAERPKGSFSTLEIQRTEQGDSAMYLCASSPGGATGELFFGEGSRLTVL.

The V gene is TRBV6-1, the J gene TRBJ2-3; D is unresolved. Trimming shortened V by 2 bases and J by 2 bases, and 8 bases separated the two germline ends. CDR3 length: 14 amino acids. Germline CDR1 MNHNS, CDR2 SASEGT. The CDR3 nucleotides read TGTGCCAGCAGTGAAAACTTCCCCACAGATACGCAGTATTTT. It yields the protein CASSENFPTDTQYF.

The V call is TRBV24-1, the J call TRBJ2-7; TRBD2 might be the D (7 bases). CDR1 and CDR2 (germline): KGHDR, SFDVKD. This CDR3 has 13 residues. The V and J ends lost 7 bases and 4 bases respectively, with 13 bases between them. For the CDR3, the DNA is TGTGCCACCAGGGGGGGGCTCAAATACGAGCAGTACTTC. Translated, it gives CATRGGLKYEQYF.

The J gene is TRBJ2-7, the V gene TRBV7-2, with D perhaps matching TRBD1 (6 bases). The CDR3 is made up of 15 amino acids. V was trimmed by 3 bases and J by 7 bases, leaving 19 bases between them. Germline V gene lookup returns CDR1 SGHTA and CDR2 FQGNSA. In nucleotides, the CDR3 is TGTGCCAGCAGCTTCATCCAGGGGCTAGGGCGGGAGCAGTACTTC. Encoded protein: CASSFIQGLGREQYF.